Listed here are 2 T cell receptor beta chains from one sample, sequenced in a study of T cell repertoires in cytomegalovirus infection. MiXCR, run by TCRdb on the reads, gives a single entry per CDR3 protein. The sample carries hundreds of thousands of distinct CDR3 sequences, roughly 43% recorded once. Their target antigens are unknown. The sequencing used cultured PBMCs, collected from culture after CMV antigen stimulation. The receptors derive from a human donor in good health (CMV status not recorded). Some clones in this sample may be carry-over from other donors' samples.

This clonotype was recorded once. V gene TRBV6-1 combines with J gene TRBJ2-1, with D possibly called TRBD1 or TRBD2 (5 bases each). The CDR3 contains 12 residues. Trimming took 0 bases from V and 15 from J, leaving 12 bases between them. Germline CDR1 is MNHNS and CDR2 is SASEGT. Here the CDR3 reads CASSEARWDPFF. As DNA, the CDR3 is TGTGCCAGCAGTGAAGCTAGGTGGGACCCGTTCTTC.

The rearrangement joins TRBV12-3 or TRBV12-4 to TRBJ2-2; 7 nucleotides match TRBD2. The junction had 9 bases not matched to a gene; V was cut back by 6 bases and J by 5 bases. This CDR3 has 15 residues. CDR3 nucleotide sequence: TGTGCCAGCAGAATTGGCGGGAGAAGTACCGGGGAGCTGTTTTTT. Protein: CASRIGGRSTGELFF.